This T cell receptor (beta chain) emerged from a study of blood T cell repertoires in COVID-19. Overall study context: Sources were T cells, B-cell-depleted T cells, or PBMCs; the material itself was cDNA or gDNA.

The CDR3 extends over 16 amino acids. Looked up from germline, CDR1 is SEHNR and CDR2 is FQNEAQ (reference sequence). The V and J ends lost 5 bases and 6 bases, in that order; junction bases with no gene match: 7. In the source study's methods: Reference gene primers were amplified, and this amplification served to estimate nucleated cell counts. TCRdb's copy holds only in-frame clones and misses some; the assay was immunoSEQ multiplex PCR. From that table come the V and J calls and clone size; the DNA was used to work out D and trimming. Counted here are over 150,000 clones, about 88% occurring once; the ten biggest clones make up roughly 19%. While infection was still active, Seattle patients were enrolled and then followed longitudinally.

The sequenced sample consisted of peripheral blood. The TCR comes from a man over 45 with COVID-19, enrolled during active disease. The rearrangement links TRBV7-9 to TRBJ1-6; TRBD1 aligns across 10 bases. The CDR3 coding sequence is TGTGCCAGCAGCCCCGGGACAGGGGCCGTTAATTCACCCCTCCACTTT. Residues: CASSPGTGAVNSPLHF.